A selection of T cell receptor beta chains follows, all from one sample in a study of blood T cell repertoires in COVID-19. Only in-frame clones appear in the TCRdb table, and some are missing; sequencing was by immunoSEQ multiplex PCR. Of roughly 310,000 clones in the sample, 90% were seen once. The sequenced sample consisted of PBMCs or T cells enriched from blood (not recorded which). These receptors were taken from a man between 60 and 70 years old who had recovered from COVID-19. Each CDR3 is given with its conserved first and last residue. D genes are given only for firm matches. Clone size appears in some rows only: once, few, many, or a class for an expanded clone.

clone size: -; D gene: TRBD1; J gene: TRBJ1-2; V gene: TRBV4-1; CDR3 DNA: TGCGCCAGCAGCCCCCCCGGGACAGGGGCTAGATCCTTC; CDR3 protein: CASSPPGTGARSF
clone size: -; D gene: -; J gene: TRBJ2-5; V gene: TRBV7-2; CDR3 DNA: TGTGCCAGCAGCTTATTTCAGGGGAGCCAAGAGACCCAGTACTTC; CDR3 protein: CASSLFQGSQETQYF
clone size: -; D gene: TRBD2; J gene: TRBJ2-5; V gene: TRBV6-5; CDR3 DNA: TGTGCCAGCAGTTACCCTCCCAGCGGGGGGCAGGAGACCCAGTACTTC; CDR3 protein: CASSYPPSGGQETQYF
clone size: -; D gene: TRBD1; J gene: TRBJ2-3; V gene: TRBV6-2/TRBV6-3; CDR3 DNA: TGTGCCAGCAGTCGGGACAGGGTGTCTGATACGCAGTATTTT; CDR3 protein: CASSRDRVSDTQYF
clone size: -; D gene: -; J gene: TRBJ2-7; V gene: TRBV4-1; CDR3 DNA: TGCGCCAGCAGCCAAGTACTGGGAGGAGTGGAGCAGTACTTC; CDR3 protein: CASSQVLGGVEQYF
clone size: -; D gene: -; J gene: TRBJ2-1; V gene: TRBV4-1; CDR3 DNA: TGCGCCAGCAGCCAAATTAGAGGGTCGCAGTTCTTC; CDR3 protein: CASSQIRGSQFF
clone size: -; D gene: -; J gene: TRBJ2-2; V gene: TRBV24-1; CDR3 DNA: TGTGCCACCAGTGATTTCGTCAGGGACACCGGGGAGCTGTTTTTT; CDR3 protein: CATSDFVRDTGELFF
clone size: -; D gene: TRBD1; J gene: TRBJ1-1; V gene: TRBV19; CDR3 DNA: TGTGCCAGTAGTATTCGGACAGGTAAACTGAACACTGAAGCTTTCTTT; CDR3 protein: CASSIRTGKLNTEAFF
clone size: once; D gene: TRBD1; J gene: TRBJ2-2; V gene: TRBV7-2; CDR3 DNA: TGTGCCAGCAGCCTCCCCCTTCGACAGGGGGACGGGGAGCTGTTTTTT; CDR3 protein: CASSLPLRQGDGELFF
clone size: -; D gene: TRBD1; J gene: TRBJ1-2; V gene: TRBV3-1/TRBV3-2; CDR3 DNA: TGTGCCAGCAGCCACGACAGGGGCTATGGCTACACCTTC; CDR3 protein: CASSHDRGYGYTF
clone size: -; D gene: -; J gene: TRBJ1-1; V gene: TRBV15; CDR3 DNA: TGTGCCACCAGCTCCAGGAAGTGGCAGGGACAGAACACTGAAGCTTTCTTT; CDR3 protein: CATSSRKWQGQNTEAFF
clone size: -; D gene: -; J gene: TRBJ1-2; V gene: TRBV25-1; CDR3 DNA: TGTGCCAGCAGTAGGACAGATGCCTATGGCTACACCTTC; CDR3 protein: CASSRTDAYGYTF
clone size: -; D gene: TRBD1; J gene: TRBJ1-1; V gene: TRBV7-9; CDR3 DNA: TGTGCCAGCAGCTCAGCGGGACAGGGGATGAACACTGAAGCTTTCTTT; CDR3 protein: CASSSAGQGMNTEAFF
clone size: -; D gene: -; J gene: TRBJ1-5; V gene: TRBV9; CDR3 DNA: TGTGCCAGCAGTGTGACAGATTACAGCAATCAGCCCCAGCATTTT; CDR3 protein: CASSVTDYSNQPQHF
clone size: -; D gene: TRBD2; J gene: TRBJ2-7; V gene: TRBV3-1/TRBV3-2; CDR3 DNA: TGTGCCAGCGGCGGGGGGGTCTACGAGCAGTACTTC; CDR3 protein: CASGGGVYEQYF
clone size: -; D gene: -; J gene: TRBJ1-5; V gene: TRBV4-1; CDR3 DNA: TGCGCCAGCAGCCCAACAGAACAATATAGCAATCAGCCCCAGCATTTT; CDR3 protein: CASSPTEQYSNQPQHF
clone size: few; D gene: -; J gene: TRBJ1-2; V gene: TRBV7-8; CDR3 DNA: TGTGCCAGCAGCCGAGGTGGCAGCGTTCTCTATGGCTACACCTTC; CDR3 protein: CASSRGGSVLYGYTF
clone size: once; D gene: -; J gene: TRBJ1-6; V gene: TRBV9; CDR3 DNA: TGTGCCAGCAGCGCCCCGGTCGGAGGGTCCTATAATTCACCCCTCCACTTT; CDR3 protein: CASSAPVGGSYNSPLHF
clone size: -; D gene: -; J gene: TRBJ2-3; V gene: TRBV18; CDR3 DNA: TGTGCCAGCTCACCTAGGGACTTAATCGTGGATACGCAGTATTTT; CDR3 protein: CASSPRDLIVDTQYF
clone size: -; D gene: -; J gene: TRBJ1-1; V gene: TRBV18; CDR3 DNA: TGTGCCAGCTCACCGACACTTCCGGGAGGTGAAGCTTTCTTT; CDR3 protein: CASSPTLPGGEAFF
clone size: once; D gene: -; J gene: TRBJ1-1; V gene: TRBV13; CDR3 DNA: TGTGCCAGCAGCTTGCCCTCACAGGGATGGGGTGACACTGAAGCTTTCTTT; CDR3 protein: CASSLPSQGWGDTEAFF
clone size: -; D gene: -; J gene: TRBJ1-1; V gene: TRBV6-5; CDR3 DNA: TGTGCCAGCAGTTCCGACAGGACGGGCACTGAAGCTTTCTTT; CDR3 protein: CASSSDRTGTEAFF
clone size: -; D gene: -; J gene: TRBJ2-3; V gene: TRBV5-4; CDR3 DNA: TGTGCCAGCAACCACGACAGCTATACGCAGTATTTT; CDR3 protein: CASNHDSYTQYF
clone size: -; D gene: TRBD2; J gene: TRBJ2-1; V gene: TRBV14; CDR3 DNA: TGTGCCAGCAGCCCGCTAGGGATAGCGGGCTTCTACAATGAGCAGTTCTTC; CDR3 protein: CASSPLGIAGFYNEQFF
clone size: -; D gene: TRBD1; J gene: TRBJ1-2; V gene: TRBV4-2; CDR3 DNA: TGTGCCAGCAGCCAAGTGGGGACAGGTTATGGCTACACCTTC; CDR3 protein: CASSQVGTGYGYTF
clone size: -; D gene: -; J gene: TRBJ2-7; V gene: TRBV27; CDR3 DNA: TGTGCCAGCAGTTTACGGGGTAACTCCTACGAGCAGTACTTC; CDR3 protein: CASSLRGNSYEQYF
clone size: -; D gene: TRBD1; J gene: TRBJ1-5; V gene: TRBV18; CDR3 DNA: TGTGCCAGCTCACCAGGGACAGGGAATCAGCCCCAGCATTTT; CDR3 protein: CASSPGTGNQPQHF
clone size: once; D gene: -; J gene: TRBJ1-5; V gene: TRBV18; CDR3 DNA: TGTGCCAGCTCACCAAATCGGGATCAGCCCCAGCATTTT; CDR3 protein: CASSPNRDQPQHF
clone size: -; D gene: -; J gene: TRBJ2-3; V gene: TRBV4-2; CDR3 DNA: TGTGCCAGCAGCCAACGGGTTACAGATACGCAGTATTTT; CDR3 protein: CASSQRVTDTQYF
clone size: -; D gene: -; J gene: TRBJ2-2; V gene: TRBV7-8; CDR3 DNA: TGTGCCAGCAGCTTATCACAGGTCGACACCGGGGAGCTGTTTTTT; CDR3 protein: CASSLSQVDTGELFF
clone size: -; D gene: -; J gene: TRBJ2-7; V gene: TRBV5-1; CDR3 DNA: TGCGCCAGCAGAGCAGACAACTACGAGCAGTACTTC; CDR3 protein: CASRADNYEQYF
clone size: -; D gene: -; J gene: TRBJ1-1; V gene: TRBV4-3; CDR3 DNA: TGCGCCAGCAGCCAAGACCGGACAGACGTTGAAGCTTTCTTT; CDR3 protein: CASSQDRTDVEAFF
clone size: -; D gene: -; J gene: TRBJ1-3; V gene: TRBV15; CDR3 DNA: TGTGCCACCAGCACAGCTTTTGCGAGGCGGAGCTCTGGAAACACCATATATTTT; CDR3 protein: CATSTAFARRSSGNTIYF
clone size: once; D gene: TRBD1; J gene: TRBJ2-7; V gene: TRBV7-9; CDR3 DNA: TGTGCCAGCAGCTCGGGACAGATCTACGAGCAGTACTTC; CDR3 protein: CASSSGQIYEQYF
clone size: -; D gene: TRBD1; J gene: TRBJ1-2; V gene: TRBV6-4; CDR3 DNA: TGTGCCAGCAGTCCACGTGGGACAGGCGGCTACACCTTC; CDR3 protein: CASSPRGTGGYTF
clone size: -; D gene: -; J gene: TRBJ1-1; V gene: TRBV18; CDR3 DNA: TGTGCCAGCTCACCATCGGGGAGTAACACTGAAGCTTTCTTT; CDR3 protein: CASSPSGSNTEAFF
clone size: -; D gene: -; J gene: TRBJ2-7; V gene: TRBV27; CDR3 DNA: TGTGCCAGCAGTCACTTGCAGGCCTACGAGCAGTACTTC; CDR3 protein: CASSHLQAYEQYF